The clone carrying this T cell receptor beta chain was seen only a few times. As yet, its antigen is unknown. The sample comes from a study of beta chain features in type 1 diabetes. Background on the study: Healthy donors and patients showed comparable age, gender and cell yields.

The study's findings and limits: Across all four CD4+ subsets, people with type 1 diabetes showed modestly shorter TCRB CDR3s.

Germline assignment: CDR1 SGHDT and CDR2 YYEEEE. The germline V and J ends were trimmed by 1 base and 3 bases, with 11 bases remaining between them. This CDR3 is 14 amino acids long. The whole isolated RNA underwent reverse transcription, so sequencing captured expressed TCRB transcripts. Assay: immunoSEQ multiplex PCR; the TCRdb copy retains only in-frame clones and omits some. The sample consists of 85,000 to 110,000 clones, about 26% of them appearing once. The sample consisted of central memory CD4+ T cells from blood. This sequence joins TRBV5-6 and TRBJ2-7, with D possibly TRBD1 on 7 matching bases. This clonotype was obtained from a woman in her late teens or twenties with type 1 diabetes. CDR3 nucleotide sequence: TGTGCCAGCAGCTTGCAGGGGGAGGTCTACGAGCAGTACTTC. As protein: CASSLQGEVYEQYF.